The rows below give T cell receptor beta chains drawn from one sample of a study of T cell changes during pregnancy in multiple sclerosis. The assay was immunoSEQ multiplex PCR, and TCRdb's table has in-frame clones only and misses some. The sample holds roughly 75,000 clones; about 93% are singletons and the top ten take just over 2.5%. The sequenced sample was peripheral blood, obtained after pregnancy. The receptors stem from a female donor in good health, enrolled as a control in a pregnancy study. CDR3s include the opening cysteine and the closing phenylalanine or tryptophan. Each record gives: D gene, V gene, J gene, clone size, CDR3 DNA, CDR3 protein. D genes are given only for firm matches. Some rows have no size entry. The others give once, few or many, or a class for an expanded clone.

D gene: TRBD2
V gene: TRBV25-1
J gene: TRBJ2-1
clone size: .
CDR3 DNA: TGTGCCAGCAGTGACTGGGGGGGTTCCTACAATGAGCAGTTCTTC
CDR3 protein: CASSDWGGSYNEQFF

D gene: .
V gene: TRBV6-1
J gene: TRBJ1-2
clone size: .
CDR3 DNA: TGTGCCAGCAGTGAACATGCGGGGAGAGGACTTTACGGCTACACCTTC
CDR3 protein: CASSEHAGRGLYGYTF

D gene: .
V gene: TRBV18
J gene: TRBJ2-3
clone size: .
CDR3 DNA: TGTGCCAGCTCCGATGCGGGCACAGATACGCAGTATTTT
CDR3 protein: CASSDAGTDTQYF

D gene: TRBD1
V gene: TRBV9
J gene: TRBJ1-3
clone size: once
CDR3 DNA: TGTGCCAGCAGCGCCGGGACAGGTGGAAACACCATATATTTT
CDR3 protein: CASSAGTGGNTIYF

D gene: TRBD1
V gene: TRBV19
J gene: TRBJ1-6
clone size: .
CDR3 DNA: TGTGCCAGTAGACCACACCGGGACAGGGGTAATTCACCCCTCCACTTT
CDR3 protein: CASRPHRDRGNSPLHF

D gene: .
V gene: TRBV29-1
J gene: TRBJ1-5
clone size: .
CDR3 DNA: TGCAGCGTCGCACCGAACGCAGGGGAAGGGCAGCCCCAGCATTTT
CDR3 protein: CSVAPNAGEGQPQHF

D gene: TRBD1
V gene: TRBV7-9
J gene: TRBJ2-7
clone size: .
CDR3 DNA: TGTGCCAGCAGCCCGACCCCCGGGACAGTCAGCTCCTACGAGCAGTACTTC
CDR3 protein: CASSPTPGTVSSYEQYF

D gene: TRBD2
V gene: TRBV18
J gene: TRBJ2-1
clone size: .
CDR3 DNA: TGTGCCAGCTCACCACCCAAAGGAGCGGGAGGTAGGAATGAGCAGTTCTTC
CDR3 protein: CASSPPKGAGGRNEQFF

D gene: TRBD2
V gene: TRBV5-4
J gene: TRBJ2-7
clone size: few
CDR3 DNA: TGTGCCAGCAGCTTGGGACTAGCGGGAAACGGCTACGAGCAGTACTTC
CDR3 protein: CASSLGLAGNGYEQYF

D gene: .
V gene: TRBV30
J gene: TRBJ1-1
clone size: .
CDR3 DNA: TGTGCCTGGGATCCGGGAGGGAACACTGAAGCTTTCTTT
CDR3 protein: CAWDPGGNTEAFF

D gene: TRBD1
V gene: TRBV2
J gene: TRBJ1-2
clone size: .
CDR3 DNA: TGTGCCAGCAGGCCTCCAGGGGGCGGGGAAAATGGCTACACCTTC
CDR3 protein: CASRPPGGGENGYTF

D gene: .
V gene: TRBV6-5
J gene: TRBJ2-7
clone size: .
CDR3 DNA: TGTGCCAGCGGAGATAGCGGTGGGCCAGCCTACGAGCAGTACTTC
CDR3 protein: CASGDSGGPAYEQYF

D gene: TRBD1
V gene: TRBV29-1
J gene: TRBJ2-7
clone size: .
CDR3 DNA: TGCAGCGTTGCGGGACAGGGAGGCGAGCAGTACTTC
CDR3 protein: CSVAGQGGEQYF

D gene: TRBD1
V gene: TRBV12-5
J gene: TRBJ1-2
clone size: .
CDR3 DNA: TGTGCTAGTGGGAAAGGGACAGACTATGGCTACACCTTC
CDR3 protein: CASGKGTDYGYTF

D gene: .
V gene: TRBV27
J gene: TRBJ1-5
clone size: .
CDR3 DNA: TGTGCCAGCAGTTTAGTAGGACACAAAGCAAATAGCAATCAGCCCCAGCATTTT
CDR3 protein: CASSLVGHKANSNQPQHF

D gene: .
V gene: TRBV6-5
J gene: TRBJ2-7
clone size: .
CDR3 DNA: TGTGCCAGCAGTTACTCGGTAGGGGACGAGCAGTACTTC
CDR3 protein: CASSYSVGDEQYF

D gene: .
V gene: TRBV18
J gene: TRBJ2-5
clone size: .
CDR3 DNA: TGTGCCAGCTCACCATCTCAGTCCGGGCAAGAGACCCAGTACTTC
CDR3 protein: CASSPSQSGQETQYF

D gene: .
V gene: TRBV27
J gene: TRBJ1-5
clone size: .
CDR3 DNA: TGTGCCAGCAGTTTTCTACAGGGTCAGCCCCAGCATTTT
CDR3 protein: CASSFLQGQPQHF